These 32 T cell receptor beta chains originate from one sample sequenced in a study of human T cells and chemical hapten exposure. One entry per CDR3 protein, called by TCRdb with MiXCR from the RACE reads. The data contain around 260,000 distinct CDR3 sequences, about 9% of them singletons. Time point of the sample: pre-sensitization, week 0. Specified treatment: therapeutic diphenylcyclopropenone sensitization with weekly scalp DPC. The sample was whole blood, taken in connection with sensitization to the hapten diphenylcyclopropenone (DPC). Every receptor here comes from a middle-aged woman with alopecia areata. Some clones in this sample may be carry-over from other donors' samples.

This clonotype was counted a few times. This sequence joins TRBV5-1 and TRBJ2-3; D remains unclear. Germline loops: CDR1 SGHRS, CDR2 YFSETQ. V was shortened by 1 base and J by 0 bases, with 6 bases between the two germline ends. The CDR3 totals 14 residues. The CDR3 protein is CASSLSASTDTQYF. The CDR3 DNA follows: TGCGCCAGCAGCTTGAGCGCCAGCACAGATACGCAGTATTTT. Based on the CDR3 plus reference TRBV5-1 and TRBJ2-3, the full variable domain is KAGVTQTPRYLIKTRGQQVTLSCSPISGHRSVSWYQQTPGQGLQFLFEYFSETQRNKGNFPGRFSGRQFSNSRSEMNVSTLELGDSALYLCASSLSASTDTQYFGPGTRLTVL.

This clonotype was seen ten or more times. This chain joins TRBV3-1 and TRBJ2-7, with 8 bases fitting TRBD1. Germline V gene data show CDR1 as LGHDT and CDR2 as YNNKEL (reference sequence). The CDR3 covers 12 residues. Losses at the gene ends were 5 bases for V and 7 bases for J; bases not matched to a gene: 4. The CDR3 region is CASSGTGVEQYF. Here the CDR3 DNA reads TGTGCCAGCAGCGGGACAGGCGTTGAGCAGTACTTC.

The CDR3 loop reads CASSLLGRGTPYEQYF. DNA of the CDR3: TGTGCCAGCAGCTTGTTGGGCCGGGGGACCCCCTACGAGCAGTACTTC. The rearrangement joins TRBV5-6 to TRBJ2-7, with a weak D call TRBD2 (6 bases). The ends were cut back, 1 base at V and 2 bases at J, with 16 bases in the middle. CDR3 size: 16 residues. CDR1 and CDR2 from the germline V gene are SGHDT and YYEEEE. Filled out from reference TRBV5-6 and TRBJ2-7, the complete variable domain reads DAGVTQSPTHLIKTRGQQVTLRCSPKSGHDTVSWYQQALGQGPQFIFQYYEEEERQRGNFPDRFSGHQFPNYSSELNVNALLLGDSALYLCASSLLGRGTPYEQYFGPGTRLTVT.

This clonotype was counted a few times. This chain connects TRBV6-5 to TRBJ2-2; 8 bases are shared with TRBD2. This CDR3 contains 14 residues. The trim removed 8 bases at V and 0 bases at J, leaving 2 bases unmatched. Germline CDR1 reads MNHEY; CDR2 reads SVGAGI. CDR3 bases: TGTGCCAGCCGGACTAGCCCGAACACCGGGGAGCTGTTTTTT. Amino acids: CASRTSPNTGELFF.

This clonotype appeared a few times. The gene calls are TRBV12-3 or TRBV12-4 and TRBJ2-3, with 11 bases fitting TRBD1. The J segment lost 4 bases and the V segment lost 7 bases, leaving 4 bases of the junction unmatched. This CDR3 is 14 amino acids long. The CDR3 region is CASTRTGGSDTQYF. The CDR3 region has the DNA TGTGCCAGCACCCGGACAGGGGGCTCAGATACGCAGTATTTT.

Ten or more counts support this clonotype. The J gene is TRBJ1-1, the V gene TRBV7-8, with 7 bases identical to TRBD1. Per the germline V gene, CDR1 is SGHVS and CDR2 is FQNEAQ. The CDR3 has 16 residues. The V gene end was trimmed by 2 bases and the J gene end by 0 bases; junction bases not matched to a gene: 6. The CDR3 reads CASSLRTGNLNTEAFF. The CDR3 bases are TGTGCCAGCAGCTTAAGGACAGGCAATTTGAACACTGAAGCTTTCTTT.

This chain uses TRBV4-1 with TRBJ1-2, with D unresolved. Trimming shortened V by 0 bases and J by 0 bases, and 14 bases separated the two germline ends. Germline V gene sequence: CDR1 MGHRA, CDR2 YSYEKL. The CDR3 loop spans 17 amino acids. As DNA, the CDR3 is TGCGCCAGCAGCCAAGAACTGACGGCGGAATCTAACTATGGCTACACCTTC. Its translation: CASSQELTAESNYGYTF.

This clonotype occurred a few times. The chain has TRBV28 and TRBJ2-7; 7 bases map to TRBD1. This CDR3 contains 13 residues. Germline-derived CDR1 and CDR2 are MDHEN and SYDVKM. With 8 bases clipped from V and 1 base from J, the junction kept 5 bases outside the gene matches. CDR3: CASHDRASYEQYF. For the CDR3, the DNA is TGTGCCAGCCACGACAGGGCGTCCTACGAGCAGTACTTC.

J is TRBJ2-1 and V is TRBV7-8; perhaps TRBD2 as D (6 bases). CDR1 is SGHVS and CDR2 is FQNEAQ in the germline V gene. The length of the CDR3 is 15 residues. Trimming took 5 bases from V and 5 from J, leaving 16 bases between them. The CDR3 nucleotides are TGTGCCAGCAGCCCTCAGCGGGTACCCCACAATGAGCAGTTCTTC. Its translation: CASSPQRVPHNEQFF.

In this sample, this clonotype turned up a few times. The chain recombines TRBV29-1 with TRBJ2-3; the match to TRBD2 covers 10 bases. Germline V lookup: CDR1 SQVTM, CDR2 ANQGSEA. The CDR3 consists of 14 residues. The J segment lost 2 bases and the V segment lost 8 bases, leaving 7 bases of the junction unmatched. The CDR3 sequence: CSILAGRLTDTQYF. The DNA for the CDR3 is TGCAGCATACTAGCGGGGAGGCTCACAGATACGCAGTATTTT.

The CDR3 sequence: CASSELGQGYSPLHF. DNA of the CDR3: TGTGCCAGCAGTGAACTCGGACAGGGGTATTCACCCCTCCACTTT. This chain connects TRBV6-1 to TRBJ1-6; the match to TRBD1 covers 9 bases. V was clipped by 2 bases and J by 8 bases; unmatched bases: 4. The germline gives CDR1 MNHNS, CDR2 SASEGT. CDR3 size: 15 residues.

This clonotype was detected many times. This CDR3 reads CASSVRGDSPVIDEQFF. The CDR3 nucleotides read TGTGCCAGCAGCGTACGAGGGGACTCCCCCGTCATCGATGAGCAGTTCTTC. The chain links TRBV7-2 to TRBJ2-1; tentative D call: TRBD2 (6 bases). This CDR3 has 17 residues. Looked up from germline, CDR1 is SGHTA and CDR2 is FQGNSA. V dropped 5 bases and J dropped 8 bases, with 25 bases sitting between them.

V gene TRBV7-8 combines with J gene TRBJ1-1, with D perhaps matching TRBD1 (6 bases). This CDR3 comprises 14 residues. V was trimmed by 5 bases and J by 0 bases, leaving 10 bases between them. Germline loops: CDR1 SGHVS, CDR2 FQNEAQ. CDR3 protein: CASSIGQLNTEAFF. The DNA for the CDR3 is TGTGCCAGCAGCATCGGACAGTTGAACACTGAAGCTTTCTTT.

In this sample, this clonotype turned up many times. The chain links TRBV7-6 to TRBJ1-5; D is unclear. Germline loops: CDR1 SGHVS, CDR2 FNYEAQ. Trimming pared 2 bases from V and 3 bases from J, leaving 11 bases between. The length of the CDR3 is 15 residues. This CDR3 is CASSLSSGLNQPQHF. The CDR3 region has the DNA TGTGCCAGCAGCTTAAGTAGTGGCCTCAATCAGCCCCAGCATTTT.

The sample holds many counts of this clonotype. The chain's CDR3 is CASSLLPSQETQYF. The CDR3 DNA reads TGTGCCAGCAGTTTATTGCCTAGCCAAGAGACCCAGTACTTC. The chain links TRBV28 to TRBJ2-5; no reliable D call. The length of the CDR3 is 14 residues. CDR1 and CDR2 from the germline V gene are MDHEN and SYDVKM. V lost 1 base to trimming and J lost 1 base, with 7 bases between them.

The chain recombines TRBV5-1 with TRBJ2-1; 7 nucleotides match TRBD2. Looked up from germline, CDR1 is SGHRS and CDR2 is YFSETQ. The CDR3 spans 16 residues. V lost 1 base, J lost 2 bases, and 6 bases stayed unmatched. CDR3 sequence (DNA): TGCGCCAGCAGCTTGACGGGCGGGAGCCCCTACAATGAGCAGTTCTTC. It specifies CASSLTGGSPYNEQFF. Complete variable domain (other parts from reference TRBV5-1 and TRBJ2-1): KAGVTQTPRYLIKTRGQQVTLSCSPISGHRSVSWYQQTPGQGLQFLFEYFSETQRNKGNFPGRFSGRQFSNSRSEMNVSTLELGDSALYLCASSLTGGSPYNEQFFGPGTRLTVL.

This clonotype was seen ten or more times. This chain connects TRBV4-2 to TRBJ2-1; TRBD2 matches at 10 bases. Germline loops: CDR1 LGHNA, CDR2 YNFKEQ. V shed 0 bases and J 8 bases; nucleotides not matched to a gene: 13. This CDR3 has 18 amino acids. The CDR3 protein is CASSQDLGRSGRAYEQFF. Here the CDR3 DNA reads TGTGCCAGCAGCCAAGATCTCGGACGGAGCGGGAGGGCCTATGAGCAGTTCTTC.

The chain recombines TRBV18 with TRBJ1-1; D uncertain. This CDR3 comprises 14 residues. Germline loops: CDR1 KGHSH, CDR2 LQKENI. The V end lost 6 bases, the J end lost 4 bases, and 15 bases lay between the germline ends. This CDR3 is CASSRYVESTEAFF. The CDR3 DNA sequence: TGTGCCAGCTCCCGCTATGTAGAGAGCACTGAAGCTTTCTTT.

The sample holds a few counts of this clonotype. The rearrangement uses TRBV10-3 and TRBJ2-7; D is uncertain. V gave up 3 bases and J gave up 2 bases, with 5 bases separating them. Germline lookup yields CDR1 ENHRY and CDR2 SYGVKD. The CDR3 extends over 12 amino acids. CDR3 sequence: CAISEAPYEQYF. The DNA of the CDR3 is TGTGCCATCAGTGAAGCTCCCTACGAGCAGTACTTC.

The chain joins TRBV9 to TRBJ2-7; D is uncertain. Germline V gives CDR1 SGDLS, CDR2 YYNGEE. This CDR3 has 15 residues. The V end was cut by 0 bases, the J end by 0 bases, with 10 bases between. Here the CDR3 reads CASSVDGNPSYEQYF. DNA of the CDR3: TGTGCCAGCAGCGTAGATGGTAATCCCTCCTACGAGCAGTACTTC.

At least ten counts were recorded for this clonotype. The chain joins TRBV11-1 to TRBJ2-7; no firm D call. CDR3 size: 12 residues. Germline V lookup: CDR1 SGHAT, CDR2 FQDESV (reference sequence). Trimming pared 3 bases from V and 3 bases from J, leaving 6 bases between. This CDR3 is CASSFVSYEQYF. The DNA for the CDR3 is TGTGCCAGCAGCTTTGTGAGCTACGAGCAGTACTTC. The variable domain in full, completed from reference TRBV11-1 and TRBJ2-7, reads EAEVAQSPRYKITEKSQAVAFWCDPISGHATLYWYRQILGQGPELLVQFQDESVVDDSQLPKDRFSAERLKGVDSTLKIQPAELGDSAMYLCASSFVSYEQYFGPGTRLTVT.

J is TRBJ2-1 and V is TRBV4-3; D may match TRBD1 or TRBD2 (7 bases each). The CDR3 has 14 amino acids. Germline values: CDR1 LGHNA, CDR2 YSLEER. V was cut by 4 bases and J by 9 bases, with 16 bases left in between. CDR3 sequence: CASSLSQGGSEQFF. The CDR3 bases are TGCGCCAGCAGCCTGTCCCAGGGGGGGTCTGAGCAGTTCTTC.

DNA for the CDR3: TGTGCCAGCAGTTTATGGGCAGATTACGAGCAGTACTTC. Translated, it gives CASSLWADYEQYF. The chain has TRBV12-3 or TRBV12-4 and TRBJ2-7; no reliable D call. V lost 2 bases, J lost 4 bases, and 9 bases lay in between. CDR3 length: 13 amino acids.

The genes are TRBV7-2 and TRBJ2-5; D is unresolved. Germline V gives CDR1 SGHTA, CDR2 FQGNSA. V dropped 6 bases and J dropped 7 bases, with 12 bases sitting between them. This CDR3 comprises 12 residues. The DNA of the CDR3 is TGTGCCAGCAGTCTTACGGGCGGGACCCAGTACTTC. Its translation: CASSLTGGTQYF.

This sequence joins TRBV6-6 and TRBJ1-4; 9 bases map to TRBD1. CDR1 and CDR2 (germline): MNHNY, SVGAGI (reference sequence). After removal of 5 bases from V and 7 bases from J, the junction contained 5 bases not matched to a gene. CDR3 size: 14 residues. CDR3 region: CASSQQGAFEKLFF. The CDR3 DNA sequence: TGTGCCAGCAGTCAACAGGGGGCATTTGAAAAACTGTTTTTT.

The CDR3 protein is CASSQVEGAEAFF. In DNA, the CDR3 is TGCGCCAGCAGCCAAGTTGAAGGGGCTGAAGCTTTCTTT. This chain joins TRBV4-1 and TRBJ1-1, with D maybe TRBD1 (5 bases). Trimming took off 1 base at V and 6 bases at J, with 9 bases between the two ends. Germline V CDR1 and CDR2: MGHRA, YSYEKL. This CDR3 is built from 13 residues.

This clonotype came up a few times. V and J are TRBV11-1 and TRBJ2-1; D possibly corresponds to TRBD2 (6 bases). V was cut by 1 base and J by 6 bases, with 16 bases left in between. Germline-derived CDR1 and CDR2 are SGHAT and FQDESV (reference sequence). The CDR3 totals 16 residues. This CDR3 is CASSLESSGRANEQFF. Here the CDR3 DNA reads TGTGCCAGCAGCTTAGAGTCCAGCGGGCGGGCCAATGAGCAGTTCTTC.

This clonotype was counted between two and nine times. The rearrangement links TRBV9 to TRBJ2-5; 12 nucleotides align to TRBD2. With 4 bases clipped from V and 2 bases from J, the junction kept 21 bases outside the gene matches. The CDR3 is 21 amino acids. Per the germline V gene, CDR1 is SGDLS and CDR2 is YYNGEE. In DNA, the CDR3 is TGTGCCAGCAGCCCTAGAGGGGGTGGGACTAGCGGGCCTAATCTACAAGAGACCCAGTACTTC. Encoded protein: CASSPRGGGTSGPNLQETQYF.

This clonotype has a handful of counts. The rearrangement joins TRBV20-1 to TRBJ1-2; a weak D match, TRBD1 (5 bases). The germline gives CDR1 DFQATT, CDR2 SNEGSKA (reference sequence). This CDR3 contains 14 residues. V lost 6 bases and J lost 1, with 15 bases in between. CDR3 region: CSAGRQGYNYGYTF. DNA of the CDR3: TGCAGTGCCGGGCGGCAGGGTTATAACTATGGCTACACCTTC.

This clonotype came up a few times. V and J are TRBV28 and TRBJ2-7; D call uncertain. V was shortened by 7 bases and J by 0 bases, with 19 bases between the two germline ends. Germline V lookup: CDR1 MDHEN, CDR2 SYDVKM. The CDR3 runs 16 residues. In DNA, the CDR3 is TGTGCCAGCACCGACCTGCGAGCCAAGAGCTCCTACGAGCAGTACTTC. Residues: CASTDLRAKSSYEQYF.

This clonotype was detected many times. V and J are TRBV6-5 and TRBJ1-1; D gene uncertain. The CDR3 extends over 12 amino acids. Germline assignment: CDR1 MNHEY and CDR2 SVGAGI. Deletions cut 2 bases from V and 4 bases from J, with 5 bases between. DNA of the CDR3: TGTGCCAGCAGTTACGCTGGCACTGAAGCTTTCTTT. It codes for CASSYAGTEAFF.

The chain combines TRBV28 with TRBJ2-5, with 9 bases aligning to TRBD1. J lost 1 base, V lost 2 bases, and 5 bases had no gene match. The germline V gene encodes CDR1 MDHEN and CDR2 SYDVKM. The CDR3 has 16 amino acids. CDR3 sequence: CASSLGQGTFQETQYF. The CDR3 DNA is TGTGCCAGCAGTTTAGGACAGGGGACGTTCCAAGAGACCCAGTACTTC.